This T cell receptor beta chain was identified in a study of chemoradiotherapy in HPV16-positive cancers. The CDR3 contains 19 residues. This table comes from immunoSEQ multiplex PCR, and its TCRdb copy is limited to in-frame clones, with some not included. The data show about 24,000 clones, more than 85% seen once. Remarks on this clone: Antigen unknown.

Study outcomes and limitations: During treatment, candidate HPV-specific clones and E7-related motifs expanded in tumor.

The chain recombines TRBV12-1 with TRBJ2-2; TRBD2 was called by the table and not checked on the DNA. TRBV12-1 counts as a pseudogene. The source material was blood, sampled from a patient who underwent chemoradiotherapy. The TCR comes from a human donor with HPV-associated anogenital cancer. CDR3 amino acids: CASSLRTSGGEANTGELFF. The DNA of the CDR3 is TGTGCCAGCAGCCTTCGGACTAGCGGGGGAGAAGCGAACACCGGGGAGCTGTTTTTT.